One and the same sample provided the 21 T cell receptor beta chains below, sequenced in a study of T-cell reconstitution after alpha-beta-depleted transplantation in children. The library targeted TCRbeta and was prepared with unique molecular identifiers. Using its own MiXCR run on the PCR reads, TCRdb lists one record per CDR3 protein. The sample lists 120,000 to 150,000 distinct CDR3 sequences, around 9% occurring once. Sequencing was performed on PBMCs, mostly from graft donor cells, taken 180 days after TCRalphabeta/CD19-depleted stem cell transplant. The receptors stem from a female patient aged 2-9 years who had a stem cell transplant for congenital amegakaryocytic thrombocytopenia, so the T cells may come from the graft donor.

There are many counts of this clonotype. This chain links TRBV3-1 with TRBJ2-7; unclear D gene. The CDR3 runs 14 residues. Between the trimmed V and J ends, which lost 2 bases and 5 bases, there was a span of 13 bases. The germline gives CDR1 LGHDT, CDR2 YNNKEL (reference sequence). The DNA for the CDR3 is TGTGCCAGCAGCCAAAGGGTCGGGTTCCACGAGCAGTACTTC. Encoded protein: CASSQRVGFHEQYF.

This clonotype was found many times. The chain employs TRBV28 and TRBJ1-1; 8 nucleotides line up with TRBD1. CDR1 MDHEN and CDR2 SYDVKM come from the germline V gene. V lost 4 bases, J lost 6 bases, and 7 bases stayed unmatched. The CDR3 is 14 residues long. The CDR3 region has the DNA TGTGCCAGCAGTTCGGACAGGGTGGCCTCTGAAGCTTTCTTT. Its translation: CASSSDRVASEAFF.

The CDR3 region has the DNA TGTGCCTGGAGTGAGAGGGTGGGGGCCGGGGAGCTGTTTTTT. It translates to CAWSERVGAGELFF. V is TRBV30 and J is TRBJ2-2; D might be TRBD1 or TRBD2, each matching 5 bases. Germline V gives CDR1 GTSNPN, CDR2 SVGIG (reference sequence). The length of the CDR3 is 14 residues. Trimming left V 1 base short and J 6 bases short, with 12 bases between.

This clonotype was seen ten or more times. The CDR3 nucleotides are TGTGCCAGCAGGATCACAAGACAGGGGCCCACAGATACGCAGTATTTT. Translated: CASRITRQGPTDTQYF. This chain uses TRBV28 with TRBJ2-3; 8 nucleotides match TRBD1. Germline values: CDR1 MDHEN, CDR2 SYDVKM. Unmatched junction bases numbered 10, after V lost 6 bases and J lost 2 bases. This CDR3 spans 16 amino acids.

This clonotype occurred many times. The chain uses TRBV4-2 and TRBJ1-4; D unresolved. V dropped 9 bases and J dropped 8 bases, with 7 bases sitting between them. The CDR3 consists of 10 residues. Germline assignment: CDR1 LGHNA and CDR2 YNFKEQ. This CDR3 is CARIREKLFF. The CDR3, as DNA: TGTGCCAGAATAAGAGAAAAACTGTTTTTT.

Many counts were recorded for this clonotype. This chain joins TRBV5-1 and TRBJ2-7; 8 nucleotides agree with TRBD2. V lost 4 bases, J lost 3 bases, and 9 bases stayed unmatched. Germline assignment: CDR1 SGHRS and CDR2 YFSETQ. The CDR3 sequence is 15 residues long. The CDR3 DNA is TGCGCCAGCAGCCAGGGACTCGGGGGGGGCTACGAGCAGTACTTC. This sequence encodes CASSQGLGGGYEQYF.

This clonotype was seen repeatedly, ten times or more. The chain is built from TRBV7-6 and TRBJ2-3; D not resolved. V lost 5 bases and J 2 bases, leaving 2 bases between the germline ends. The germline gives CDR1 SGHVS, CDR2 FNYEAQ. The CDR3 extends over 11 amino acids. CDR3 protein: CASSVTDTQYF. CDR3 DNA: TGTGCCAGCAGCGTCACAGATACGCAGTATTTT.

This clonotype was found many times. V gene TRBV20-1 combines with J gene TRBJ1-1, with TRBD1 identical over 7 bases. Germline lookup yields CDR1 DFQATT and CDR2 SNEGSKA (reference sequence). With V trimmed by 5 bases and J by 0 bases, 3 bases remained unmatched. This CDR3 is 13 amino acids long. CDR3 sequence reads: CSAYDRVNTEAFF. The CDR3 DNA reads TGCAGTGCTTATGACAGGGTGAACACTGAAGCTTTCTTT.

J is TRBJ2-5 and V is TRBV5-1, with no clear D. This CDR3 contains 14 residues. Trimming stripped 1 base from V and 2 bases from J, with 9 bases between. Germline assignment: CDR1 SGHRS and CDR2 YFSETQ. Here the CDR3 DNA reads TGCGCCAGCAGCTTGCCGAGGCCACAAGAGACCCAGTACTTC. The encoded protein is CASSLPRPQETQYF.

This clonotype was observed many times. This chain connects TRBV29-1 to TRBJ1-1; D ambiguous. V was clipped by 4 bases and J by 0 bases, with 9 bases between them. This CDR3 has 13 amino acids. The germline gives CDR1 SQVTM, CDR2 ANQGSEA. CDR3 nucleotides: TGCAGCGTTGTTAAAATGGTGAACACTGAAGCTTTCTTT. Protein: CSVVKMVNTEAFF.

This clonotype showed up many times. J is TRBJ2-7 and V is TRBV20-1; D unclear. V lost 7 bases, J lost 0 bases, and 13 bases lay in between. Germline V gives CDR1 DFQATT, CDR2 SNEGSKA (reference sequence). This CDR3 has 13 residues. CDR3 sequence: CSVPDPGSYEQYF. In DNA, the CDR3 is TGCAGTGTCCCAGACCCAGGCTCCTACGAGCAGTACTTC.

The CDR3 here is CSARGAGGPLSGELFF. CDR3 coding DNA: TGCAGTGCTAGAGGAGCGGGGGGGCCGCTGTCCGGGGAGCTGTTTTTT. The chain combines TRBV20-1 with TRBJ2-2; 10 bases line up with TRBD2. Germline V gene sequence: CDR1 DFQATT, CDR2 SNEGSKA (reference sequence). This CDR3 is built from 16 residues. V was clipped by 1 base and J by 6 bases; unmatched bases: 8.

The chain is built from TRBV28 and TRBJ2-1, with a tentative D call TRBD1 (5 bases). Per the germline V gene, CDR1 is MDHEN and CDR2 is SYDVKM. This CDR3 is built from 16 residues. V lost 4 bases and J 2 bases, leaving 15 bases between the germline ends. CDR3 protein: CASSYGRVWTYNEQFF. The CDR3, as DNA: TGTGCCAGCAGTTACGGCAGGGTTTGGACCTACAATGAGCAGTTCTTC.

There are many counts of this clonotype. The chain joins TRBV9 to TRBJ2-2; TRBD2 matches at 10 bases. The V and J ends lost 2 bases and 6 bases, in that order; junction bases with no gene match: 7. Germline V lookup: CDR1 SGDLS, CDR2 YYNGEE. The CDR3 extends over 16 amino acids. The CDR3 is CASSVQGLAGAGELFF. The CDR3 coding sequence is TGTGCCAGCAGCGTCCAAGGGCTAGCGGGGGCCGGGGAGCTGTTTTTT.

This chain joins TRBV14 and TRBJ2-3; D not certain. CDR3 length equals 17 residues. Germline-derived CDR1 and CDR2 are SGHDN and FVKESK. Trimming left V 0 bases short and J 0 bases short, with 13 bases between. As DNA, the CDR3 is TGTGCCAGCAGCCAAGATTATCGATCCGACAGCACAGATACGCAGTATTTT. Translation: CASSQDYRSDSTDTQYF.

This clonotype was seen only a few times. The V gene is TRBV30, the J gene TRBJ2-7; D call uncertain. Per germline, CDR1 GTSNPN and CDR2 SVGIG (reference sequence). The V gene lost 4 bases and the J gene lost 11 bases, with 15 bases spanning the gap. This CDR3 is built from 11 residues. In nucleotides, the CDR3 is TGTGCCTGGACTGAAGGGATTGTCGAGTACTTC. Amino acids: CAWTEGIVEYF. Drawing the rest from reference TRBV30 and TRBJ2-7, the complete variable domain is SQTIHQWPATLVQPVGSPLSLECTVEGTSNPNLYWYRQAAGRGLQLLFYSVGIGQISSEVPQNLSASRPQDRQFILSSKKLLLSDSGFYLCAWTEGIVEYFGPGTRLTVT.

This clonotype showed up many times. The chain has TRBV28 and TRBJ2-5; 7 nucleotides align to TRBD1. The CDR3 extends over 13 amino acids. Germline assignment: CDR1 MDHEN and CDR2 SYDVKM. The V segment lost 5 bases and the J segment 3 bases; nucleotides outside the gene matches: 3. CDR3 nucleotide sequence: TGTGCCAGCAGTGGGACAGCAAAAGAGACCCAGTACTTC. Protein product: CASSGTAKETQYF.

This clonotype came up many times. CDR3 loop: CSATGMSDTDTQYF. CDR3 bases: TGCAGTGCAACCGGGATGTCGGACACAGATACGCAGTATTTT. This chain uses TRBV20-1 with TRBJ2-3; D possibly corresponds to TRBD2 (5 bases). The V end lost 6 bases, the J end lost 2 bases, and 15 bases lay between the germline ends. Germline V gene lookup returns CDR1 DFQATT and CDR2 SNEGSKA (reference sequence). CDR3 length: 14 residues.

The rearrangement joins TRBV6-1 to TRBJ2-7; no firm D call. V dropped 3 bases and J dropped 6 bases, with 18 bases sitting between them. The germline V gene has CDR1 MNHNS and CDR2 SASEGT. The length of the CDR3 is 15 residues. CDR3 coding DNA: TGTGCCAGCAGTGATCGGCTAGTGGGAACCGGCGAGCAGTACTTC. Residues: CASSDRLVGTGEQYF.

In its sample, this clonotype was seen many times. This chain uses TRBV20-1 with TRBJ2-1, with 7 bases matching TRBD2. The CDR3 loop spans 13 amino acids. The J segment lost 5 bases and the V segment lost 6 bases, leaving 7 bases of the junction unmatched. Germline V gene data show CDR1 as DFQATT and CDR2 as SNEGSKA (reference sequence). The CDR3 nucleotides read TGCAGTGCCGCCGGGGGGTCCCACAATGAGCAGTTCTTC. This gives the protein CSAAGGSHNEQFF.

This clonotype has a count of ten or more. Here the CDR3 DNA reads TGCGCCAGCAGCTTATACGGCAGGGGGCTGAACACCGGGGAGCTGTTTTTT. Translated: CASSLYGRGLNTGELFF. The J gene is TRBJ2-2, the V gene TRBV5-1, with 8 bases aligning to TRBD1. This CDR3 is 17 amino acids long. Germline V CDR1 and CDR2: SGHRS, YFSETQ. Trimming at V came to 2 bases and at J to 1 base, leaving 7 bases not matched to a gene.